These 21 T cell receptor beta chains came from one sample sequenced in a study of blood T cell repertoires in COVID-19. Here immunoSEQ multiplex PCR was the method, and the copy in TCRdb shows in-frame clones only, minus some. The data contain 84,000 or so clones, around 85% of them singletons. The sequenced material came from peripheral blood. The receptors were sampled from a man aged 55-75 years with acute or convalescent COVID-19.

This clone appeared a single time. This sequence joins TRBV11-3 and TRBJ2-3; TRBD1 matches 7 bases. With 2 bases clipped from V and 1 base from J, the junction kept 3 bases outside the gene matches. The CDR3 runs to 15 residues. The V gene's germline CDR1 is SGHNT and CDR2 YENEEA. The CDR3 DNA reads as TGTGCCAGCAGCTTACAGGGGGTCGGCACAGATACGCAGTATTTT. Translating gives CASSLQGVGTDTQYF.

The chain joins TRBV6-6 to TRBJ1-1; 10 nucleotides match TRBD1. This CDR3 region has 14 residues. With 2 bases clipped from V and 3 bases from J, the junction kept 0 bases outside the gene matches. The germline V gene has CDR1 MNHNY and CDR2 SVGAGI (reference sequence). The CDR3 sequence is CASSYGTGDTEAFF. The CDR3 DNA reads as TGTGCCAGCAGTTACGGGACAGGGGACACTGAAGCTTTCTTT.

The V gene is TRBV3-1 (or the pseudogene TRBV3-2), the J gene TRBJ1-1; TRBD1 agrees at 7 bases. The CDR3 covers 15 residues. Germline trimming cut 0 bases from V and 8 bases from J; bases unmatched to any gene: 9. Germline V lookup: CDR1 LGHDT, CDR2 YNNKEL (reference sequence). The CDR3 DNA reads TGTGCCAGCAGCCAAGATCTGGGACAGCTTACGGAAGCTTTCTTT. Encoded protein: CASSQDLGQLTEAFF.

The V call is TRBV12-5, the J call TRBJ1-6, with 9 bases aligning to TRBD1. V gave up 6 bases and J gave up 7 bases; unmatched junction bases: 10. Germline loops: CDR1 LGHNT, CDR2 FRNRAP. This CDR3 comprises 16 residues. The chain's CDR3 is CASGPYTGQGNSPLHF. The CDR3 DNA follows: TGTGCTAGTGGCCCCTACACGGGACAGGGAAATTCACCCCTCCACTTT.

This clone appeared a few times. Here the CDR3 reads CASSMRSGRGHTIYF. The CDR3 nucleotides read TGTGCCAGTAGTATGAGGTCCGGCAGGGGGCACACCATATATTTT. The genes are TRBV19 and TRBJ1-3; 8 positions agree with TRBD1. The germline CDR1 and CDR2 sequences are LNHDA and SQIVND (reference sequence). The CDR3 is 15 amino acids. V dropped 3 bases and J dropped 8; count of bases not matched to a gene: 9.

The CDR3 spells CASSGGQAWGTEAFF. The CDR3 DNA reads TGTGCCAGTAGTGGGGGACAGGCATGGGGCACTGAAGCTTTCTTT. The chain carries TRBV19 and TRBJ1-1, with 8 positions matching TRBD1. The CDR3 consists of 15 residues. CDR1 LNHDA and CDR2 SQIVND come from the germline V gene (reference sequence). V lost 5 bases and J lost 4; bases outside the gene matches: 9.

This rearrangement joins TRBV7-2 to TRBJ1-6; D unresolved. Trimming stripped 3 bases from V and 10 bases from J, with 13 bases between. Germline assignment: CDR1 SGHTA and CDR2 FQGNSA. The CDR3 is made up of 14 amino acids. In DNA, the CDR3 is TGTGCCAGCAGCTTTCCACCGCCCAGGTCACCCCTCCACTTT. The encoded protein is CASSFPPPRSPLHF.

The V and J genes are TRBV2 and TRBJ2-5; 8 nucleotides align to TRBD2. CDR1 is SNHLY and CDR2 is FYNNEI in the germline V gene. The V segment lost 3 bases and the J segment 5 bases; nucleotides outside the gene matches: 2. The CDR3 sequence is 13 residues long. CDR3 residues: CASSEGGGETQYF. In DNA form, the CDR3 reads TGTGCCAGCAGTGAGGGCGGGGGGGAGACCCAGTACTTC.

This rearrangement joins TRBV18 to TRBJ1-1, with TRBD1 as a possible D gene (5 bases). The CDR3 covers 13 residues. Between the trimmed V and J ends, which lost 3 bases and 6 bases, there was a span of 11 bases. In germline, CDR1 is KGHSH, CDR2 LQKENI. The CDR3 nucleotides are TGTGCCAGCTCACCTCCGGGGGGGTCTGAAGCTTTCTTT. Translating gives CASSPPGGSEAFF.

The chain combines TRBV21-1 with TRBJ2-7; the D segment call TRBD1 is taken from the table without a DNA check. TRBV21-1 is given as a pseudogene. The CDR3 is 14 residues long. The CDR3 spells CASKGQGRYHEQYF. CDR3 sequence (DNA): TGTGCCAGCAAGGGACAGGGGAGGTACCACGAGCAGTACTTC.

The DNA of the CDR3 is TGTGCCAGTAGTATAGCGGGGACTCTAAGGAACACTGAAGCTTTCTTT. This codes for CASSIAGTLRNTEAFF. The V call is TRBV19, the J call TRBJ1-1; weak D call: TRBD1 (5 bases). CDR3 size: 16 residues. CDR1 LNHDA and CDR2 SQIVND come from the germline V gene (reference sequence). V dropped 1 base and J dropped 1 base, with 13 bases sitting between them.

This rearrangement joins TRBV7-2 to TRBJ1-2, with a weak D call TRBD1 (6 bases). The V gene lost 5 bases and the J gene lost 8 bases, with 18 bases spanning the gap. CDR3 size: 14 residues. Germline-derived CDR1 and CDR2 are SGHTA and FQGNSA. The CDR3: CASSPGQTPRGYTF. DNA for the CDR3: TGTGCCAGCAGCCCTGGACAGACGCCAAGGGGCTACACCTTC.

The chain has TRBV29-1 and TRBJ2-5; D possibly corresponds to TRBD2 (6 bases). Germline V lookup: CDR1 SQVTM, CDR2 ANQGSEA. The CDR3 totals 15 residues. V shed 4 bases and J shed 5 bases, with 20 bases lying between them. The DNA of the CDR3 is TGCAGCGTTGTCGTGGGCCAGGGAGGAGTCGAGACCCAGTACTTC. Its protein product is CSVVVGQGGVETQYF.

The rearrangement joins TRBV9 to TRBJ2-3; a possible D gene is TRBD2 (6 bases). V lost 2 bases and J lost 3, with 10 bases in between. The germline V gene has CDR1 SGDLS and CDR2 YYNGEE. This CDR3 has 14 residues. In DNA, the CDR3 is TGTGCCAGCAGCGTTGGGGGGAGGACAGATACGCAGTATTTT. Translating it yields CASSVGGRTDTQYF.

V is TRBV10-3 and J is TRBJ2-1; 12 bases are shared with TRBD2. Unmatched junction bases numbered 1, after V lost 8 bases and J lost 2 bases. This CDR3 spans 14 amino acids. From germline, CDR1 is ENHRY and CDR2 SYGVKD. The CDR3 nucleotides are TGTGCCATCGGACTAGCGGGGCCCTACAATGAGCAGTTCTTC. Its protein product is CAIGLAGPYNEQFF.

V and J are TRBV19 and TRBJ1-5; D is unclear. The V gene lost 4 bases and the J gene lost 7 bases, with 8 bases spanning the gap. The CDR3 runs to 12 residues. Germline loops: CDR1 LNHDA, CDR2 SQIVND (reference sequence). The CDR3 sequence: CASSNSRQPQHF. For the CDR3, the DNA is TGTGCCAGTAGTAACTCCCGGCAGCCCCAGCATTTT.

The chain couples TRBV6-5 to TRBJ1-3; D remains ambiguous. Deletions cut 6 bases from V and 4 bases from J, with 7 bases between. Per the germline V gene, CDR1 is MNHEY and CDR2 is SVGAGI. The CDR3 contains 12 residues. The CDR3 spells CASRGRGNTIYF. The CDR3, as DNA: TGTGCCAGCAGGGGGAGGGGAAACACCATATATTTT.

The V call is TRBV14, the J call TRBJ1-2; TRBD1 agrees at 8 bases. This CDR3 is 15 amino acids long. Germline lookup yields CDR1 SGHDN and CDR2 FVKESK. V was pared by 0 bases and J by 4 bases, with 4 bases of the junction left unmatched. The CDR3 bases are TGTGCCAGCAGCCAAGATTCCACAGGGGGCTATGGCTACACCTTC. It encodes CASSQDSTGGYGYTF. The whole variable domain, remainder taken from reference TRBV14 and TRBJ1-2, is EAGVTQFPSHSVIEKGQTVTLRCDPISGHDNLYWYRRVMGKEIKFLLHFVKESKQDESGMPNNRFLAERTGGTYSTLKVQPAELEDSGVYFCASSQDSTGGYGYTFGSGTRLTVV.

This chain connects TRBV10-3 to TRBJ2-1; the match to TRBD2 covers 7 bases. Germline trimming cut 2 bases from V and 0 bases from J; bases unmatched to any gene: 4. Germline V lookup: CDR1 ENHRY, CDR2 SYGVKD. CDR3 length: 16 residues. DNA of the CDR3: TGTGCCATCAGTGAGAGAACGGGGGGCTCCTACAATGAGCAGTTCTTC. It yields the protein CAISERTGGSYNEQFF.

V is TRBV4-3 and J is TRBJ1-1; D unclear. Trimming stripped 0 bases from V and 1 base from J, with 15 bases between. CDR1 LGHNA and CDR2 YSLEER come from the germline V gene. This CDR3 contains 17 residues. CDR3 in DNA: TGCGCCAGCAGCCAAGATCAGGTGCGCAGCAGGAACACTGAAGCTTTCTTT. Its translation: CASSQDQVRSRNTEAFF.

The V call is TRBV6-5, the J call TRBJ1-1; no reliable D call. The CDR3 sequence is 11 residues long. Germline V gives CDR1 MNHEY, CDR2 SVGAGI. Trimming pared 8 bases from V and 9 bases from J, leaving 13 bases between. The CDR3 sequence: CASRDGGQAFF. CDR3 coding DNA: TGTGCCAGCCGAGACGGAGGGCAAGCTTTCTTT.